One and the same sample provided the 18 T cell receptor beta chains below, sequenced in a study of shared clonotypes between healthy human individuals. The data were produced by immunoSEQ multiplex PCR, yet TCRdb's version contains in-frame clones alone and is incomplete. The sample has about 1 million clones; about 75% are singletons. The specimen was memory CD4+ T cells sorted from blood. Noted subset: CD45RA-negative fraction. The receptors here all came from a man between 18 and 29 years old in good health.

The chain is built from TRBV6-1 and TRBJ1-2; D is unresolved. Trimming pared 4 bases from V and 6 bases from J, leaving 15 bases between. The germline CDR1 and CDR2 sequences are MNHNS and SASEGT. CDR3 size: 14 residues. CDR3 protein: CASSGRQIWDGYTF. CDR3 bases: TGTGCCAGCAGTGGCCGGCAGATCTGGGATGGCTACACCTTC.

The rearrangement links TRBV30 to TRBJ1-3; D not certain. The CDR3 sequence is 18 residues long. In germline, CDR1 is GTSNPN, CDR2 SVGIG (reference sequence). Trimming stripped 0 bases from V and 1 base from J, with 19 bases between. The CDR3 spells CAWSVYGQIGVSGNTIYF. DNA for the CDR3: TGTGCCTGGAGTGTGTATGGCCAGATCGGAGTATCTGGAAACACCATATATTTT.

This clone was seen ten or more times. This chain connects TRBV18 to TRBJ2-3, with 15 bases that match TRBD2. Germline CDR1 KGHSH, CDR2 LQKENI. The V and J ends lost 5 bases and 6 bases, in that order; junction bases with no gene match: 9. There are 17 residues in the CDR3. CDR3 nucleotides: TGTGCCAGCTCATCCGGACTAGCGGGGGGGCCAGGGGATACGCAGTATTTT. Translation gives CASSSGLAGGPGDTQYF.

The chain's CDR3 is CASSTEAGGSNEQFF. The CDR3 DNA reads TGTGCCAGCAGTACCGAAGCGGGGGGATCCAATGAGCAGTTCTTC. This sequence joins TRBV28 and TRBJ2-1, with 9 bases lining up with TRBD2. The CDR3 has 15 residues. V shed 5 bases, J shed 6 bases, and the junction held 8 bases outside the gene matches. In germline, CDR1 is MDHEN, CDR2 SYDVKM. Drawing the rest from reference TRBV28 and TRBJ2-1, the complete variable domain is DVKVTQSSRYLVKRTGEKVFLECVQDMDHENMFWYRQDPGLGLRLIYFSYDVKMKEKGDIPEGYSVSREKKERFSLILESASTNQTSMYLCASSTEAGGSNEQFFGPGTRLTVL.

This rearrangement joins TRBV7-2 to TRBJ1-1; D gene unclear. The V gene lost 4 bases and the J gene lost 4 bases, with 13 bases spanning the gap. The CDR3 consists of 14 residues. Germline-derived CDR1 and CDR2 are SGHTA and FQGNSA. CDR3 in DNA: TGTGCCAGCAGCTCCGGGCGGGTGGTCACTGAAGCTTTCTTT. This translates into CASSSGRVVTEAFF. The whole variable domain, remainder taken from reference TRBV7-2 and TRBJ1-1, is GAGVSQSPSNKVTEKGKDVELRCDPISGHTALYWYRQSLGQGLEFLIYFQGNSAPDKSGLPSDRFSAERTGGSVSTLTIQRTQQEDSAVYLCASSSGRVVTEAFFGQGTRLTVV.

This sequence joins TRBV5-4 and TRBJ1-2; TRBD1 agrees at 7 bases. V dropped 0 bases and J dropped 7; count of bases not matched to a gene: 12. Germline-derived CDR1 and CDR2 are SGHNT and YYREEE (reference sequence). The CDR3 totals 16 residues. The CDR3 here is CASSLGAGQFSGGYTF. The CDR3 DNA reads TGTGCCAGCAGCTTGGGTGCGGGACAGTTTAGTGGTGGCTACACCTTC. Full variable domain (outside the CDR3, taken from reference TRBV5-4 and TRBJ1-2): ETGVTQSPTHLIKTRGQQVTLRCSSQSGHNTVSWYQQALGQGPQFIFQYYREEENGRGNFPPRFSGLQFPNYSSELNVNALELDDSALYLCASSLGAGQFSGGYTFGSGTRLTVV.

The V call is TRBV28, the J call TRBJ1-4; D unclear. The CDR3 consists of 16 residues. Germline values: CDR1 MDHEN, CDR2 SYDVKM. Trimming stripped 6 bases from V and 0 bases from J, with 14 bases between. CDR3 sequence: CASSDRTAATNEKLFF. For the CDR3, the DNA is TGTGCCAGCAGCGACCGGACGGCCGCAACTAATGAAAAACTGTTTTTT.

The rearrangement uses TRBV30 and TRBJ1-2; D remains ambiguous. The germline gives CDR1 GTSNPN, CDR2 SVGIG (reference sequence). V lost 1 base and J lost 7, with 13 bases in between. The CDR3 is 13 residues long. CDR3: CAWSAGELFGYTF. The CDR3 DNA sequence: TGTGCCTGGAGTGCTGGGGAGCTGTTTGGCTACACCTTC.

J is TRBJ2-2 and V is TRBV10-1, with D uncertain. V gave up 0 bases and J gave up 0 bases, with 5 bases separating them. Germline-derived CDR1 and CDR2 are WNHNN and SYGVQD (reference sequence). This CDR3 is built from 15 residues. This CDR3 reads CASSESGSNTGELFF. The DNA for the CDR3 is TGCGCCAGCAGTGAGTCGGGGTCGAACACCGGGGAGCTGTTTTTT.

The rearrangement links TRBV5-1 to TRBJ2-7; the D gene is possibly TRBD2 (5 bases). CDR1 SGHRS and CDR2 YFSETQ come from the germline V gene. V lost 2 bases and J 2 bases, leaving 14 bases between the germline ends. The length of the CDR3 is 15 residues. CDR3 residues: CASSFSGIGAYEQYF. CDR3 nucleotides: TGCGCCAGCAGCTTCAGTGGGATCGGGGCCTACGAGCAGTACTTC.

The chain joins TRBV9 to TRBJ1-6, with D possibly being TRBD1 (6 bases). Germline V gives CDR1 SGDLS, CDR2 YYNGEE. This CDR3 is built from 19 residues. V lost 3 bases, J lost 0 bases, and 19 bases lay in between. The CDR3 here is CASSEGTTGKSSYNSPLHF. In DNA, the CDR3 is TGTGCCAGCAGCGAAGGCACAACAGGGAAAAGCTCCTATAATTCACCCCTCCACTTT. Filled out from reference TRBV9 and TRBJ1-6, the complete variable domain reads DSGVTQTPKHLITATGQRVTLRCSPRSGDLSVYWYQQSLDQGLQFLIQYYNGEERAKGNILERFSAQQFPDLHSELNLSSLELGDSALYFCASSEGTTGKSSYNSPLHFGNGTRLTVT.

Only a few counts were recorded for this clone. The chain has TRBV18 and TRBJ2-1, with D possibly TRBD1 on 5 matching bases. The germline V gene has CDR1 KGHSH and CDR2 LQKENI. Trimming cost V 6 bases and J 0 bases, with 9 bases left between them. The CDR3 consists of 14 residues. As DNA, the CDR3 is TGTGCCAGCTCGCAAGACAGCTCCTACAATGAGCAGTTCTTC. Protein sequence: CASSQDSSYNEQFF. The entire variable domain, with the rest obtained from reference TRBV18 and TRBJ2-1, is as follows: NAGVMQNPRHLVRRRGQEARLRCSPMKGHSHVYWYRQLPEEGLKFMVYLQKENIIDESGMPKERFSAEFPKEGPSILRIQQVVRGDSAAYFCASSQDSSYNEQFFGPGTRLTVL.

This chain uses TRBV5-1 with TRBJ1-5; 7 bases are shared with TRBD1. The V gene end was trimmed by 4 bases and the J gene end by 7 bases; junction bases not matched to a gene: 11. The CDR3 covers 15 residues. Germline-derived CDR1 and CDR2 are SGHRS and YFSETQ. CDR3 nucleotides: TGCGCCAGCAGCCTTGAAGGGGACAGAGGACAGCCCCAGCATTTT. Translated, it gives CASSLEGDRGQPQHF.

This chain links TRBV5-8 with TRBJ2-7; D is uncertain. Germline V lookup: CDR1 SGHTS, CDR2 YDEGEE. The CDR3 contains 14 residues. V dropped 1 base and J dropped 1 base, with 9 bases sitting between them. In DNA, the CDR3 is TGTGCCAGCAGCTTGCGTTGGAGTTCCTACGAGCAGTACTTC. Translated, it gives CASSLRWSSYEQYF.

As DNA, the CDR3 is TGTGCCAGCACTCTGGGGGCGGCGGAGAACACTGAAGCTTTCTTT. Its translation is CASTLGAAENTEAFF. J is TRBJ1-1 and V is TRBV6-1; a weak D match, TRBD1 (6 bases). The length of the CDR3 is 15 residues. The V end lost 7 bases, the J end lost 1 base, and 16 bases lay between the germline ends. CDR1 and CDR2 from the germline V gene are MNHNS and SASEGT.

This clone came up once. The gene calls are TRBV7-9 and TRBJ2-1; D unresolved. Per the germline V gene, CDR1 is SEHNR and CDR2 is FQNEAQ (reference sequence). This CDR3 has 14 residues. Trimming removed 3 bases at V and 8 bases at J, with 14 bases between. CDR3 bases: TGTGCCAGCAGCTTGGAGACACCCGGGCATGAGCAGTTCTTC. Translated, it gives CASSLETPGHEQFF.

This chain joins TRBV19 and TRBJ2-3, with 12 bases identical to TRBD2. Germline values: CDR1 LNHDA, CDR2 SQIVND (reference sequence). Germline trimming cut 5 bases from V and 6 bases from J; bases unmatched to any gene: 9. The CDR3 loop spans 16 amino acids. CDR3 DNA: TGTGCCAGTAGTGAACGGACTAGCGGGACTGTTGATACGCAGTATTTT. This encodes CASSERTSGTVDTQYF.

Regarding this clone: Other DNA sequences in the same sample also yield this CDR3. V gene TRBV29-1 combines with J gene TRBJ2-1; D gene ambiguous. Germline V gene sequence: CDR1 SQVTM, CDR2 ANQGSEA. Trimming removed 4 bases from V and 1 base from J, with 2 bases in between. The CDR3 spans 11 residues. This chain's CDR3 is CSVVSYNEQFF. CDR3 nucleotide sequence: TGCAGCGTTGTGTCCTACAATGAGCAGTTCTTC.